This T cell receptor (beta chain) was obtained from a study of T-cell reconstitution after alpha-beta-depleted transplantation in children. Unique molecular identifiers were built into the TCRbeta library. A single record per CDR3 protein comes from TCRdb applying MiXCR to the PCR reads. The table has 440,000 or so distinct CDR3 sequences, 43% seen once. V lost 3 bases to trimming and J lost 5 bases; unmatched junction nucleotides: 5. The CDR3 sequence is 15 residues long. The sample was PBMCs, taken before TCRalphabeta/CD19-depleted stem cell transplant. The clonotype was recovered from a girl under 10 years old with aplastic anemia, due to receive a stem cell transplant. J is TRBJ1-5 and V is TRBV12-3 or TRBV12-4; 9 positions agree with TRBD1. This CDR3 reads CASSFPDRGYQPQHF. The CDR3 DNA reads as TGTGCCAGCAGTTTCCCGGACAGGGGTTATCAGCCCCAGCATTTT.